This is a list of T cell receptor beta chains from one sample in a study of regulatory T cells in long-lasting Graves disease. In TCRdb, the multiplex PCR reads were re-called with MiXCR into one record per CDR3 protein. The top ten clones hold approximately 9.3% of a sample with about 540,000 distinct CDR3 sequences, approximately 12% of them seen once. The same data also contributed to another study, on T cells in Graves' hyperthyroidism and ophthalmopathy.

Sample: peripheral blood mononuclear cells (PBMCs), taken at new diagnosis, from a patient treated with antithyroid drugs. These receptors all come from a man aged 30-40 years with Graves disease. The CDR3 runs from the conserved cysteine through the conserved F or W. A D gene is named only where the DNA matches it firmly. Expanded clones get a size class; other rows say once, few or many, or leave the size out.

CDR3 protein,CDR3 DNA,D gene,clone size,V gene,J gene
CSAREVEHAGYEQYF,TGCAGTGCTAGAGAGGTAGAACACGCGGGTTACGAGCAGTACTTC,-,-,TRBV20-1,TRBJ2-7
CASSILAGAGEQYF,TGTGCCAGCAGCATACTAGCGGGAGCGGGGGAGCAGTACTTC,TRBD2,-,TRBV2,TRBJ2-7
CSVEERGTDTQYF,TGCAGCGTTGAGGAGAGGGGCACAGATACGCAGTATTTT,-,many,TRBV29-1,TRBJ2-3
CASSLAQGQGARDQPQHF,TGTGCCAGCAGTTTAGCGCAGGGACAGGGGGCTCGGGATCAGCCCCAGCATTTT,TRBD1,-,TRBV12-3/TRBV12-4,TRBJ1-5
CASMWGARQPQHF,TGTGCCAGCATGTGGGGGGCGCGGCAGCCCCAGCATTTT,-,-,TRBV6-1,TRBJ1-5
CASGLFLGGRRNYGYTF,TGTGCTAGTGGCCTCTTCCTAGGGGGCAGAAGGAACTATGGCTACACCTTC,TRBD1,many,TRBV12-5,TRBJ1-2
CAWSTGVGNTIYF,TGTGCCTGGAGTACAGGGGTAGGAAACACCATATATTTT,TRBD1,few,TRBV30,TRBJ1-3
CSARDRVETNEKLFF,TGCAGTGCTAGGGACAGGGTGGAAACTAATGAAAAACTGTTTTTT,TRBD1,few,TRBV20-1,TRBJ1-4
CASSFHEGNTDTQYF,TGCGCCAGCAGCTTCCACGAGGGGAACACAGATACGCAGTATTTT,-,many,TRBV5-1,TRBJ2-3
CASGSGRTDTQYF,TGTGCCAGCGGTAGCGGGAGAACAGATACGCAGTATTTT,TRBD2,many,TRBV2,TRBJ2-3
CASSYHNSGGGYTF,TGTGCCAGCAGTTACCACAACTCCGGAGGAGGCTACACCTTC,-,many,TRBV6-9,TRBJ1-2
CSVSGLTFAGELFF,TGCAGCGTCTCCGGGCTCACCTTCGCCGGGGAGCTGTTTTTT,-,few,TRBV29-1,TRBJ2-2
CASSLETSGRRETQYF,TGTGCCAGCAGCTTGGAGACTAGCGGGAGGAGAGAGACCCAGTACTTC,TRBD2,few,TRBV5-4,TRBJ2-5
CASSLHGQGLGETQYF,TGTGCCAGCAGCTTACATGGACAGGGGCTAGGAGAGACCCAGTACTTC,TRBD1,-,TRBV5-5,TRBJ2-5
CVIKNSGIADTQYF,TGTGTCATCAAGAATAGCGGGATCGCAGATACGCAGTATTTT,TRBD2,-,TRBV10-3,TRBJ2-3
CSPRPVTGGSDTQYF,TGCAGCCCGAGGCCTGTGACAGGAGGGTCAGATACGCAGTATTTT,-,few,TRBV29-1,TRBJ2-3
CSVAPRSLETQYF,TGCAGCGTCGCCCCCCGGTCTTTGGAGACCCAGTACTTC,-,many,TRBV29-1,TRBJ2-5
CASSLDGGRTSFEQYF,TGTGCCAGCAGCTTGGACGGCGGGAGGACCTCTTTCGAGCAGTACTTC,TRBD2,-,TRBV5-6,TRBJ2-7
CASGRDRGGGDTQYF,TGTGCCAGCGGCCGGGACAGGGGTGGAGGGGATACGCAGTATTTT,TRBD1,once,TRBV3-1,TRBJ2-3
CASSTSGSEQYF,TGTGCCAGCAGTACTAGCGGGAGCGAGCAGTACTTC,TRBD2,-,TRBV12-3/TRBV12-4,TRBJ2-7
CASSDGRSPYEQYF,TGTGCCAGCAGTGACGGGCGGAGCCCCTACGAGCAGTACTTC,-,few,TRBV2,TRBJ2-7
CAGGPSYSYEQYF,TGTGCCGGCGGGCCCTCTTACTCCTACGAGCAGTACTTC,-,many,TRBV30,TRBJ2-7
CASSLRDQPQHF,TGTGCCAGCAGTCTCAGGGATCAGCCCCAGCATTTT,-,many,TRBV12-3/TRBV12-4,TRBJ1-5